The 27 T cell receptor beta chains in this list originate from one sample, sequenced in a study of cytomegalovirus exposure and HLA in healthy donors. PCR employed 60 Vbeta and 13 Jbeta primers. TCRdb's table, derived via immunoSEQ multiplex PCR, lists solely in-frame clones and lacks some. The table has approximately 86,000 clones, 60% to 80% seen once. The sequenced sample was PBMCs. The source of these receptors is a man aged 55 to 70 in good health and CMV-seronegative.

The chain has TRBV2 and TRBJ2-2; 7 nucleotides match TRBD2. After removal of 6 bases from V and 4 bases from J, the junction contained 8 bases not matched to a gene. The CDR3 covers 15 residues. In germline, CDR1 is SNHLY, CDR2 FYNNEI. CDR3 sequence (DNA): TGTGCCAGCAGAGAAATAGCGGGCTTCACCGGGGAGCTGTTTTTT. This codes for CASREIAGFTGELFF.

The chain has TRBV11-2 and TRBJ1-5; TRBD1 might be the D (5 bases). The CDR3 loop spans 14 amino acids. Germline V gives CDR1 SGHAT, CDR2 FQNNGV. The V and J ends lost 5 bases and 5 bases respectively, with 13 bases between them. CDR3 DNA: TGTGCCAGCAGCAACAGGCCCATCGATCAGCCCCAGCATTTT. This encodes CASSNRPIDQPQHF.

The V gene is TRBV2, the J gene TRBJ2-7, with D uncertain. With 2 bases removed from V and 5 bases from J, the gap between germline ends came to 13 bases. Germline assignment: CDR1 SNHLY and CDR2 FYNNEI. The CDR3 runs 14 residues. CDR3 DNA sequence: TGTGCCAGCAGTGAATTGACGTGGGCAGACGAGCAGTACTTC. Amino acid sequence: CASSELTWADEQYF.

The V call is TRBV11-2, the J call TRBJ2-1; TRBD2 matches 9 bases. Germline CDR1 is SGHAT and CDR2 is FQNNGV. V shed 4 bases and J 6 bases; nucleotides not matched to a gene: 13. The CDR3 totals 17 residues. The CDR3 sequence: CASSSRGGLAGSNEQFF. CDR3 nucleotide sequence: TGTGCCAGCAGCTCCCGAGGGGGACTAGCCGGATCCAATGAGCAGTTCTTC. The whole variable domain, remainder taken from reference TRBV11-2 and TRBJ2-1, is EAGVAQSPRYKIIEKRQSVAFWCNPISGHATLYWYQQILGQGPKLLIQFQNNGVVDDSQLPKDRFSAERLKGVDSTLKIQPAKLEDSAVYLCASSSRGGLAGSNEQFFGPGTRLTVL.

V and J are TRBV19 and TRBJ1-3; a weak D match, TRBD1 (5 bases). From germline, CDR1 is LNHDA and CDR2 SQIVND (reference sequence). This CDR3 is 11 amino acids long. The CDR3 DNA follows: TGTGTGGGGCGGATGGGAAACACCATATATTTT. It is translated as CVGRMGNTIYF.

The chain employs TRBV10-2 and TRBJ2-1; 10 nucleotides align to TRBD2. The CDR3 totals 14 residues. V lost 6 bases, J lost 7 bases, and 6 bases stayed unmatched. CDR1 WSHSY and CDR2 SAAADI come from the germline V gene. Written as DNA, the CDR3 is TGCGCCAGCAGAGAAGCGGGGGGGCTTAATGAGCAGTTCTTC. Amino acids: CASREAGGLNEQFF.

V gene TRBV18 combines with J gene TRBJ1-1; D gene uncertain. Germline assignment: CDR1 KGHSH and CDR2 LQKENI. The CDR3 spans 14 residues. V lost 3 bases and J 0 bases, leaving 8 bases between the germline ends. The DNA of the CDR3 is TGTGCCAGCTCACCGGAGCCCATGAACACTGAAGCTTTCTTT. This gives the protein CASSPEPMNTEAFF.

The chain recombines TRBV30 with TRBJ1-1; tentatively, D is TRBD1 (5 bases). The germline V and J ends were trimmed by 5 bases and 1 base, with 14 bases remaining between them. The V gene's germline CDR1 is GTSNPN and CDR2 SVGIG (reference sequence). CDR3 length equals 14 residues. This chain's CDR3 is CAWGGQGKNTEAFF. The CDR3 nucleotides are TGTGCCTGGGGCGGTCAGGGTAAGAACACTGAAGCTTTCTTT.

The V gene is TRBV11-3, the J gene TRBJ1-1; D call uncertain. The CDR3 is 12 amino acids. Germline CDR1 and CDR2: SGHNT and YENEEA. The germline V and J ends were trimmed by 2 bases and 9 bases, with 10 bases remaining between them. CDR3 sequence reads: CASSLNTVQAFF. For the CDR3, the DNA is TGTGCCAGCAGCTTAAATACAGTTCAAGCTTTCTTT. Using reference TRBV11-3 and TRBJ1-1 for the parts outside the CDR3, the full variable domain is EAGVVQSPRYKIIEKKQPVAFWCNPISGHNTLYWYLQNLGQGPELLIRYENEEAVDDSQLPKDRFSAERLKGVDSTLKIQPAELGDSAVYLCASSLNTVQAFFGQGTRLTVV.

The chain recombines TRBV10-2 with TRBJ1-6; weak D call: TRBD1 (6 bases). V was pared by 2 bases and J by 9 bases, with 23 bases between. CDR3 length equals 18 residues. Germline CDR1 and CDR2: WSHSY and SAAADI. The CDR3 loop is CASSERDPGQSTISPLHF. In DNA, the CDR3 is TGCGCCAGCAGTGAGCGCGATCCGGGACAAAGTACTATTTCACCCCTCCACTTT.

This chain links TRBV7-9 with TRBJ2-5; 7 nucleotides agree with TRBD2. From germline, CDR1 is SEHNR and CDR2 FQNEAQ (reference sequence). The V segment lost 8 bases and the J segment 4 bases; nucleotides outside the gene matches: 13. This CDR3 contains 15 residues. In nucleotides, the CDR3 is TGTGCCAGCGACCAGGCGGGGAGGGGACGAGAGACCCAGTACTTC. As protein: CASDQAGRGRETQYF.

The rearrangement links TRBV7-8 to TRBJ2-5; weak D call: TRBD1 (5 bases). Trimming left V 5 bases short and J 5 bases short, with 21 bases between. The CDR3 consists of 16 residues. Looked up from germline, CDR1 is SGHVS and CDR2 is FQNEAQ. The CDR3 sequence: CASSLEGAPMAETQYF. The DNA of the CDR3 is TGTGCCAGCAGCCTCGAAGGGGCTCCAATGGCCGAGACCCAGTACTTC.

The V and J genes are TRBV5-8 and TRBJ2-1; TRBD1 matches at 7 bases. Germline assignment: CDR1 SGHTS and CDR2 YDEGEE. V trimming: 6 bases; J trimming: 4 bases; junction bases outside the gene matches: 19. The CDR3 length is 18 residues. CDR3 in DNA: TGTGCCAGCATCATACTGAGAGGGGGCCGAGGTAATTACAATGAGCAGTTCTTC. Encoded protein: CASIILRGGRGNYNEQFF.

This clone was found a few times. The J gene is TRBJ2-5, the V gene TRBV11-2, with D perhaps matching TRBD1 (6 bases). The germline V gene has CDR1 SGHAT and CDR2 FQNNGV. Between the trimmed V and J ends, which lost 6 bases and 9 bases, there was a span of 20 bases. The CDR3 has 14 amino acids. The CDR3 reads CASRQGSWVGAQYF. The CDR3 DNA reads as TGTGCCAGCAGACAGGGATCCTGGGTGGGGGCCCAGTACTTC.

A note on this clone: One end of the junction does not line up with germline, which may come from a read error. The chain employs TRBV10-1 and TRBJ2-2, with TRBD1 identical over 7 bases. The CDR3 spans 15 residues. Looked up from germline, CDR1 is WNHNN and CDR2 is SYGVQD (reference sequence). The DNA of the CDR3 is TGCGCCAGCAGTTTCGACAGGGCGAACACCTGGGAGCTGTTTTTT. Translation gives CASSFDRANTWELFF.

The V call is TRBV7-6, the J call TRBJ2-1; D perhaps matches TRBD1 (5 bases). Trimming took off 2 bases at V and 10 bases at J, with 12 bases between the two ends. Germline-derived CDR1 and CDR2 are SGHVS and FNYEAQ. The CDR3 is 13 residues long. The CDR3 DNA follows: TGTGCCAGCAGCTTACCCCAGGGTGAAGAGCAGTTCTTC. This encodes CASSLPQGEEQFF.

The gene calls are TRBV15 and TRBJ2-7, with 7 bases lining up with TRBD1. With 5 bases clipped from V and 2 bases from J, the junction kept 6 bases outside the gene matches. CDR1 is LNHNV, CDR2 YYDKDF, per germline (reference sequence). The CDR3 spans 14 residues. Written as DNA, the CDR3 is TGTGCCACCAGCCGAGGACAGGCAACCTACGAGCAGTACTTC. Translating gives CATSRGQATYEQYF. The full variable domain, with the rest looked up from reference TRBV15 and TRBJ2-7, is DAMVIQNPRYQVTQFGKPVTLSCSQTLNHNVMYWYQQKSSQAPKLLFHYYDKDFNNEADTPDNFQSRRPNTSFCFLDIRSPGLGDTAMYLCATSRGQATYEQYFGPGTRLTVT.

This clone came up once. The chain couples TRBV28 to TRBJ1-4, with D maybe TRBD1 (5 bases). CDR3 length: 14 amino acids. Trimming removed 3 bases from V and 10 bases from J, with 15 bases in between. CDR1 is MDHEN, CDR2 SYDVKM, per germline. For the CDR3, the DNA is TGTGCCAGCAGTTTCCAGGGTGGAACCGGAAAACTGTTTTTT. It encodes CASSFQGGTGKLFF.

This chain connects TRBV14 to TRBJ1-6; no definite D call. V was cut by 1 base and J by 11 bases, with 12 bases left in between. Germline loops: CDR1 SGHDN, CDR2 FVKESK. The CDR3 loop spans 14 amino acids. The CDR3 is CASSQGEFTTPLHF. DNA for the CDR3: TGTGCCAGCAGCCAAGGAGAGTTTACGACACCCCTCCACTTT.

The CDR3 DNA follows: TGTGCCAGTAGTTCGGGACTAGCGGGGGGTATCAATGAGCAGTTCTTC. It yields the protein CASSSGLAGGINEQFF. The V and J genes are TRBV19 and TRBJ2-1, with TRBD2 matching over 15 bases. The CDR3 has 16 amino acids. V dropped 5 bases and J dropped 6; count of bases not matched to a gene: 5. Per the germline V gene, CDR1 is LNHDA and CDR2 is SQIVND (reference sequence).

This clone was seen more than once but under ten times. J is TRBJ2-5 and V is TRBV5-1; 7 bases match TRBD1. This CDR3 contains 13 residues. Germline CDR1 and CDR2: SGHRS and YFSETQ. V shed 5 bases and J 1 base; nucleotides not matched to a gene: 2. As DNA, the CDR3 is TGCGCCAGCAGACGGGACAGCCAAGAGACCCAGTACTTC. It yields the protein CASRRDSQETQYF.

The chain uses TRBV5-8 and TRBJ2-1, with 11 nucleotides matching TRBD2. V lost 2 bases, J lost 8 bases, and 6 bases stayed unmatched. The CDR3 totals 15 residues. CDR1 is SGHTS and CDR2 is YDEGEE in the germline V gene. CDR3 sequence (DNA): TGTGCCAGCAGCTTACAATTACTAGCGGGGGATGAGCAGTTCTTC. Amino acids: CASSLQLLAGDEQFF.

The chain has TRBV9 and TRBJ2-1, with 10 bases lining up with TRBD1. V dropped 2 bases and J dropped 5; count of bases not matched to a gene: 10. The germline gives CDR1 SGDLS, CDR2 YYNGEE. The CDR3 has 17 residues. The CDR3 loop is CASSVRDRGAGHNEQFF. CDR3 coding DNA: TGTGCCAGCAGCGTGAGGGACAGGGGAGCGGGTCACAATGAGCAGTTCTTC.

V gene TRBV28 combines with J gene TRBJ2-1; the match to TRBD1 covers 7 bases. V lost 6 bases to trimming and J lost 6 bases; unmatched junction nucleotides: 11. The germline V gene has CDR1 MDHEN and CDR2 SYDVKM. The length of the CDR3 is 15 residues. CDR3 loop: CASSRQGVQTNEQFF. The CDR3 bases are TGTGCCAGCAGCCGTCAGGGGGTCCAGACCAATGAGCAGTTCTTC.

This sequence joins TRBV4-3 and TRBJ2-1; 7 nucleotides match TRBD1. The germline V gene encodes CDR1 LGHNA and CDR2 YSLEER. V gave up 3 bases and J gave up 7 bases; unmatched junction bases: 12. This CDR3 is built from 16 residues. The CDR3 region has the DNA TGCGCCAGCAGCCAGAAGGTCCAGGGGGTAGGAAATGAGCAGTTCTTC. Residues: CASSQKVQGVGNEQFF.

This clone was counted a single time. The rearrangement joins TRBV11-2 to TRBJ1-1, with D unresolved. From germline, CDR1 is SGHAT and CDR2 FQNNGV. Trimming cost V 5 bases and J 2 bases, with 3 bases left between them. The CDR3 consists of 11 residues. Here the CDR3 reads CASSINTEAFF. The CDR3 DNA reads as TGTGCCAGCAGCATAAACACTGAAGCTTTCTTT.

This clone was counted a few times. The V call is TRBV27, the J call TRBJ2-1; unclear D gene. Between the trimmed V and J ends, which lost 3 bases and 10 bases, there was a span of 10 bases. The CDR3 has 12 amino acids. Germline values: CDR1 MNHEY, CDR2 SMNVEV (reference sequence). This CDR3 is CASSFLAREQFF. CDR3 sequence (DNA): TGTGCCAGCAGTTTTTTGGCCCGAGAGCAGTTCTTC.